These T cell receptor beta chains were read from a single sample in a study of blood T cell repertoires in COVID-19. TCRdb keeps only in-frame clones here, not all; method: immunoSEQ multiplex PCR. The data hold 200,000 to 250,000 clones, with about 84% observed a single time. The sample taken for sequencing was peripheral blood. The receptors stem from an elderly woman with COVID-19, enrolled during active disease. Each CDR3 is given with its conserved first and last residue. The D gene is left open where the match is weak. The size entry is marked missing in some rows and otherwise reads once, few, many or a size class.

v_gene	d_gene	j_gene	abundance	CDR3nt	CDR3aa
TRBV15	TRBD2	TRBJ2-1	-	TGTGCCACCCTACCATTCCAGCGGGGTATCTACAATGAGCAGTTCTTC	CATLPFQRGIYNEQFF
TRBV4-1	TRBD2	TRBJ2-2	-	TGCGCCAGCAGCCAGGGATCAGCGGGGCCCGGGGAGCTGTTTTTT	CASSQGSAGPGELFF
TRBV2	-	TRBJ2-1	-	TGTGCCAGCAGTGGTAATTCGGGACACGTCTACAATGAGCAGTTCTTC	CASSGNSGHVYNEQFF
TRBV19	-	TRBJ2-3	-	TGTGCCAGTAGTATAGCAGGGACTCCTAGCACAGATACGCAGTATTTT	CASSIAGTPSTDTQYF
TRBV27	TRBD1	TRBJ1-6	-	TGTGCCAGCAGGAGGACAGGAACGAATTCACCCCTCCACTTT	CASRRTGTNSPLHF
TRBV7-9	-	TRBJ1-2	-	TGTGCCAGCAGCTCCATGAACCAGGGGTGGGTAGGCTACACCTTC	CASSSMNQGWVGYTF
TRBV5-1	TRBD1	TRBJ2-3	-	TGCGCCAGCAGCTTGGGACAGGGGGAGGGTACGCAGTATTTT	CASSLGQGEGTQYF
TRBV2	TRBD1	TRBJ1-6	-	TGTGCCAGCAGTCGGGACAGGGCACATTCACCCCTCCACTTT	CASSRDRAHSPLHF
TRBV6-4	TRBD1	TRBJ1-6	-	TGTGCCAGCAGGGGACAGGATAATTCACCCCTCCACTTT	CASRGQDNSPLHF
TRBV3-1/TRBV3-2	-	TRBJ1-4	-	TGTGCCAGCAGCCAAAGTGGAGGCGAAAAACTGTTTTTT	CASSQSGGEKLFF
TRBV2	-	TRBJ1-5	few	TGTGCCAGCCGACGGGACTGGGTGAGTCAGCCCCAGCATTTT	CASRRDWVSQPQHF
TRBV28	-	TRBJ2-1	once	TGTGCCAGCACTACACAGGGAGGGGACAATGAGCAGTTCTTC	CASTTQGGDNEQFF
TRBV27	-	TRBJ2-3	once	TGTGCCAGCAGTTTATCCAGGGGTGGCACAGATACGCAGTATTTT	CASSLSRGGTDTQYF
TRBV27	TRBD1	TRBJ1-4	-	TGTGCCAGCAGTTTATCGTGGACAGGGGAGGAAAAACTGTTTTTT	CASSLSWTGEEKLFF
TRBV5-4	TRBD1	TRBJ1-2	once	TGTGCCAGCAGCGCTACAGGGGGGTTTGGCTACACCTTC	CASSATGGFGYTF
TRBV6-6	-	TRBJ2-2	once	TGTGCCAGCAACTACGGTGGGACCGGGGAGCTGTTTTTT	CASNYGGTGELFF
TRBV5-1	TRBD1	TRBJ1-2	-	TGCGCCAGCAGCTCCCGGACAGGGGGGATAGTATTC	CASSSRTGGIVF
TRBV5-1	-	TRBJ2-5	-	TGCGCCAGCAGCTTGGCGACAGGCCAAGAGACCCAGTACTTC	CASSLATGQETQYF
TRBV11-2	TRBD1	TRBJ1-6	-	TGTGCCAGCAGCTTACACGCAAACAGGGGCGAATCACCCCTCCACTTT	CASSLHANRGESPLHF
TRBV7-3	-	TRBJ2-3	-	TGTGCCAGCAGCTTACTGGGACTCACAGATACGCAGTATTTT	CASSLLGLTDTQYF
TRBV18	-	TRBJ1-1	-	TGTGCCAGCTCACCACCGGCCCGGAACACTGAAGCTTTCTTT	CASSPPARNTEAFF
TRBV5-1	-	TRBJ2-3	-	TGCGCCAGCAGCTTGGTCCCTCCGGGACAAAGCACAGATACGCAGTATTTT	CASSLVPPGQSTDTQYF
TRBV12-3/TRBV12-4	-	TRBJ1-1	once	TGTGCCAGCAGTTCCTACCGACTCGAAGCTTTCTTT	CASSSYRLEAFF
TRBV7-2	-	TRBJ1-5	few	TGTGCCAGCAGCATCTACAGGGTGGGGCAGCCCCAGCATTTT	CASSIYRVGQPQHF
TRBV4-1	TRBD1	TRBJ1-2	once	TGCGCCAGCAGCCAACTGCAGGGGGCGGTGGATGGCTACACCTTC	CASSQLQGAVDGYTF
TRBV25-1	-	TRBJ1-1	-	TGTGCCAGCAGTGACAGGGTAGAGGAAGCTTTCTTT	CASSDRVEEAFF
TRBV18	-	TRBJ1-3	once	TGTGCCAGCTCACCAACCAGGGTATATGGAAACACCATATATTTT	CASSPTRVYGNTIYF
TRBV19	-	TRBJ1-2	once	TGTGCCAGTAGTATTGGCTCGAGAGGTTGGGGCTACACCTTC	CASSIGSRGWGYTF
TRBV7-3	TRBD1	TRBJ1-6	-	TGTGCCAGCAGCGTAACAGGGGCCAAGAGCCACTTT	CASSVTGAKSHF
TRBV29-1	-	TRBJ1-1	-	TGCAGCGTTGTATCGGGGGGCACTGAAGCTTTCTTT	CSVVSGGTEAFF
TRBV5-1	-	TRBJ2-3	-	TGCGCCAGCAGCTTGGTCGGCACAGATACGCAGTATTTT	CASSLVGTDTQYF
TRBV6-5	TRBD1	TRBJ1-5	-	TGTGCCAGCAGGGGACAGGAGAATCAGCCCCAGCATTTT	CASRGQENQPQHF
TRBV9	-	TRBJ1-2	once	TGTGCCAGCAGCGTAGGTAGCGGACTTATTGGCTACACCTTC	CASSVGSGLIGYTF
TRBV5-6	TRBD2	TRBJ2-3	once	TGTGCCAGCAGCTTTTGGGGGGGAAGCACAGATACGCAGTATTTT	CASSFWGGSTDTQYF
TRBV9	-	TRBJ2-3	-	TGTGCCAGCAGCCTAGGGGGTAGCGGAGGAGGGGATACGCAGTATTTT	CASSLGGSGGGDTQYF
TRBV9	-	TRBJ2-3	-	TGTGCCAGCAGCGTAGGGGGAGGAGATACGCAGTATTTT	CASSVGGGDTQYF
TRBV12-5	-	TRBJ1-1	-	TGTGCTAGTGGTTCCCGCGGGGGGGTTGGCACTGAAGCTTTCTTT	CASGSRGGVGTEAFF
TRBV6-4	-	TRBJ2-4	-	TGTGCCAGCGGGGGGAACATTCAGTACTTC	CASGGNIQYF
TRBV7-9	TRBD2	TRBJ2-5	-	TGTGCCAGCAGCCCGACGCGGCGGGAGGCCGGTGGGGAGACCCAGTACTTC	CASSPTRREAGGETQYF
TRBV18	-	TRBJ2-7	-	TGTGCCAGCTCGCCACCCTGGGACACCTACGAGCAGTACTTC	CASSPPWDTYEQYF
TRBV9	TRBD2	TRBJ2-1	-	TGTGCCAGCAGCCCGGGACTAGCAGACAATGAGCAGTTCTTC	CASSPGLADNEQFF
TRBV7-6	-	TRBJ1-3	-	TGTGCCAGCAGCTTGAGAGGGTCTGGAAACACCATATATTTT	CASSLRGSGNTIYF
TRBV10-2	-	TRBJ2-5	-	TGCGCCAGCAGATTATTGGAGACCCAGTACTTC	CASRLLETQYF
TRBV5-8	TRBD2	TRBJ2-1	-	TGTGCCAGCAGGTGGACTAGAGAGAATGAGCAGTTCTTC	CASRWTRENEQFF
TRBV4-2	TRBD2	TRBJ2-3	once	TGTGCCAGCAGCCCGACGTACCCGACCGCTAGCGGGGGGCGCTATGGCACAGATACGCAGTATTTT	CASSPTYPTASGGRYGTDTQYF
TRBV5-1	TRBD1	TRBJ2-7	-	TGCGCCAGCAGCTCAGGACAGGGGGGTAACGAGCAGTACTTC	CASSSGQGGNEQYF
TRBV6-5	TRBD1	TRBJ1-1	-	TGTGCCAGCGGCAGGGGGCGCTCCGTCACTGAAGCTTTCTTT	CASGRGRSVTEAFF
TRBV7-9	-	TRBJ1-2	-	TGTGCCAGTTTAGACAGCCCTAACTATGGCTACACCTTC	CASLDSPNYGYTF
TRBV3-1/TRBV3-2	-	TRBJ1-6	few	TGTGCCAGCAGCCATGGCCCAGGGGTGGGCTCACCCCTCCACTTT	CASSHGPGVGSPLHF